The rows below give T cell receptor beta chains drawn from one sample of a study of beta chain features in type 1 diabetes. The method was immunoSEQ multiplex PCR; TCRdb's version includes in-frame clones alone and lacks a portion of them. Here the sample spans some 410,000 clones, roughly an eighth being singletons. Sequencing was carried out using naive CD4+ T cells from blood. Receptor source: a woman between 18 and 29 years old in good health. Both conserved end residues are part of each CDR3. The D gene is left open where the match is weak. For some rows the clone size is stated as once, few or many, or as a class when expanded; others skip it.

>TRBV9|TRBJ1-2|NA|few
TGTGCCAGCAGCGTGCAAGGAGCTAACTATGGCTACACCTTC
CASSVQGANYGYTF
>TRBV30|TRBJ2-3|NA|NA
TGTGCCTGGAGTGTAACCCCTAGCACAGATACGCAGTATTTT
CAWSVTPSTDTQYF
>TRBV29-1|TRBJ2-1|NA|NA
TGCAGCGTTGAAGTATTAAGCTCCTACAATGAGCAGTTCTTC
CSVEVLSSYNEQFF
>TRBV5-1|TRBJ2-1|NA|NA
TGCGCCAGCAGCTGGCCGGACAGTTACAATGAGCAGTTCTTC
CASSWPDSYNEQFF
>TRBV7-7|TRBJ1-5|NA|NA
TGTGCCAGTAGTACAGGGCTGGGTCCTCCTCAGCCCCAGCATTTT
CASSTGLGPPQPQHF
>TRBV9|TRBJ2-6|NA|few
TGTGCCAGCAGCGCCGGACAGCCTGGGGCCAACGTCCTGACTTTC
CASSAGQPGANVLTF
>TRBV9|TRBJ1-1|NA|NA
TGTGCCAGCAGCGTAGAGGGCTATCAGAACACTGAAGCTTTCTTT
CASSVEGYQNTEAFF
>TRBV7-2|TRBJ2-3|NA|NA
TGTGCCAGCAGCAAACAGCCGAGCACAGATACGCAGTATTTT
CASSKQPSTDTQYF
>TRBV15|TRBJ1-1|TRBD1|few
TGTGCCACCAGCAGAGCTGACGCCGGGACAGACGAAGCTTTCTTT
CATSRADAGTDEAFF
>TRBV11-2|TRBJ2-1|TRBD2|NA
TGTGCCAGCAGGCATCCGGGACTAGCGGGGGTAAATGAGCAGTTCTTC
CASRHPGLAGVNEQFF
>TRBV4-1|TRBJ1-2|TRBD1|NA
TGCGCCAGCAGCCAAGATCAGGGGGTGGCTGGCTACACCTTC
CASSQDQGVAGYTF
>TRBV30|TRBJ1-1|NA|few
TGTGCCTGGAATCTACGGGGCACTGAAGCTTTCTTT
CAWNLRGTEAFF
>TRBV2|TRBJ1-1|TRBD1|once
TGTGCCAGCAGTCCTCGGACAGGGAACACTGAAGCTTTCTTT
CASSPRTGNTEAFF
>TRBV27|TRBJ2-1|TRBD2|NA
TGTGCCAGCAGAAATACCGCGGGAGTAGGTGAAAATGAGCAGTTCTTC
CASRNTAGVGENEQFF
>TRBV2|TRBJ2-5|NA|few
TGTGCCAGCAGTAGGGGCGAGACCCAGTACTTC
CASSRGETQYF
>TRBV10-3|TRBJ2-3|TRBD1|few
TGTGCCATCAGACAGGGGCCGGATACGCAGTATTTT
CAIRQGPDTQYF
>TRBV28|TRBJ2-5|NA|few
TGTGCCAGCACCCGGACGGTCGGAGAGACCCAGTACTTC
CASTRTVGETQYF
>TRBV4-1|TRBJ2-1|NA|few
TGCGCCGCCGGCAGCCGGGCTAAGGGGAATGAGCAGTTCTTC
CAAGSRAKGNEQFF
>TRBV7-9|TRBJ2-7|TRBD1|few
TGTGCCAGCAGCTCCAAAGGCGGACAGGACTACGAGCAGTACTTC
CASSSKGGQDYEQYF
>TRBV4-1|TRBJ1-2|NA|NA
TGCGCCAGCAGCCAAGCCCTTACCCGCTATGGCTACACCTTC
CASSQALTRYGYTF
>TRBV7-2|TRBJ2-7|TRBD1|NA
TGTGCCAGCAGCCGAGCCGGGACAGGTGGACGGTACGAGCAGTACTTC
CASSRAGTGGRYEQYF
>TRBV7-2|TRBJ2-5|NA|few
TGTGCCAGCAGCGGCCCTTGGCCCCAAGAGACCCAGTACTTC
CASSGPWPQETQYF
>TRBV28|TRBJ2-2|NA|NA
TGTGCCAGCAGTTTAATCAACACCGGGGAGCTGTTTTTT
CASSLINTGELFF
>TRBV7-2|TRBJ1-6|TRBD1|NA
TGTGCCAGCAGCCCTCAGACAGGGACCCATAATTCACCCCTCCACTTT
CASSPQTGTHNSPLHF
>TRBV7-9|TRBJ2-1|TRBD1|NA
TGTGCCAGCAGCATTCGACAGGGAAATGAGCAGTTCTTC
CASSIRQGNEQFF
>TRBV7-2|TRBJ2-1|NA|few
TGTGCCAGCAGCTTAGTTAATGAGCAGTTCTTC
CASSLVNEQFF
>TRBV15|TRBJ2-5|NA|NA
TGTGCCACCAGCATGGATCCCAACAGGGTTGTGGAGACCCAGTACTTC
CATSMDPNRVVETQYF
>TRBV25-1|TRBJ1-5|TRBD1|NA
TGTGCCAGCAGTGATTCCAGGGGGGGTAATCAGCCCCAGCATTTT
CASSDSRGGNQPQHF
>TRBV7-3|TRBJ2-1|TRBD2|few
TGTGCCAGCAGCACGGGACTAGCGGGATCATACAATGAGCAGTTCTTC
CASSTGLAGSYNEQFF
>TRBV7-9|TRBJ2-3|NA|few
TGTGCCAGCACCCCTGGGGATACGCAGTATTTT
CASTPGDTQYF
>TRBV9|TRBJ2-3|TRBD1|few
TGTGCCAGCAGCGCAGTAGGGGGCTGGACAGATACGCAGTATTTT
CASSAVGGWTDTQYF
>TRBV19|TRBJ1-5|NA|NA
TGTGCCAGTAATTTCCGCAATCAGCCCCAGCATTTT
CASNFRNQPQHF
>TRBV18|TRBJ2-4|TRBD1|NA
TGTGCCAGCTCACCACCGAGACAGGGGGCCAAAAACATTCAGTACTTC
CASSPPRQGAKNIQYF
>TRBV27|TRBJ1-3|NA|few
TGTGCCAGCAGTTTAAGGAGCTCTGGAAACACCATATATTTT
CASSLRSSGNTIYF
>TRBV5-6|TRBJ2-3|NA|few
TGTGCCAGCAGCTTGGGCGCAGATACGCAGTATTTT
CASSLGADTQYF
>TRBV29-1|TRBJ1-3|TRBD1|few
TGCAGCGTCGAGGGGGACAGGGCTGGAAACACCATATATTTT
CSVEGDRAGNTIYF
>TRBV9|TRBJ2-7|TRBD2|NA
TGTGCCAGCAGCGCGGGAGGGAGTATGAGGACCTACGAGCAGTACTTC
CASSAGGSMRTYEQYF
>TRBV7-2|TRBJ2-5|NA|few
TGTGCCAGCAGCGGGGGGGCCCGAGAGACCCAGTACTTC
CASSGGARETQYF
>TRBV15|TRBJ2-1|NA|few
TGTGCCACCAGCCGCGGGCTAGTAAGCAATGAGCAGTTCTTC
CATSRGLVSNEQFF
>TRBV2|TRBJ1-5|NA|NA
TGTGCCAGCAGTCCCGGGACGGTCGATCAGCCCCAGCATTTT
CASSPGTVDQPQHF
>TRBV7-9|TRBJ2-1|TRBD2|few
TGTGCCAGCAGTTCTAGCGGGAGGAATGTCAATGAGCAGTTCTTC
CASSSSGRNVNEQFF
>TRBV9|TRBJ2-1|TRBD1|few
TGTGCCAGCAGCGGAAAACCGGGACAGCCTTGGGATGAGCAGTTCTTC
CASSGKPGQPWDEQFF
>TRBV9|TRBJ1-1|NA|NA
TGTGCCAGCAGCGTATTGGGGGCCATGAACACTGAAGCTTTCTTT
CASSVLGAMNTEAFF
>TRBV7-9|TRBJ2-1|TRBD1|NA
TGTGCCAGCAGCTCCAGGCGGGACAGGGGGCTAAATGAGCAGTTCTTC
CASSSRRDRGLNEQFF